The 26 T cell receptor beta chains in this list originate from one sample, sequenced in a study of early T cells in non-severe SARS-CoV-2 infection (dated by TCRdb to about 2021). The method behind the library was 5' RACE. The instrument was a NextSeq 500. TCRdb reprocessed the public reads (quality trimming at Q25 with fastp, clone calling with MiXCR) and kept in-frame beta chains. Here each entry gathers all rows of one CDR3 protein and keeps the most common genes and DNA. In this sample the table shows some 28,000 distinct CDR3 sequences, about 5% of which occur a single time. The ten largest clones add up to approximately 25% of the sample. The sequenced material came from whole blood. These receptors were collected from an adult who was a healthcare worker with PCR-confirmed SARS-CoV-2 infection or an uninfected control (not recorded which).

This clonotype was detected ten times or more. V usage is TRBV10-3 and J usage is TRBJ2-7; D gene unclear. Germline V CDR1 and CDR2: ENHRY, SYGVKD. The CDR3 has 14 residues. V gave up 0 bases and J gave up 2 bases, with 8 bases separating them. CDR3 in amino acids: CAISESDGTYEQYF. In nucleotides, the CDR3 is TGTGCCATCAGTGAGTCGGACGGAACCTACGAGCAGTACTTC.

This clonotype was picked up many times. The V gene is TRBV12-3 or TRBV12-4, the J gene TRBJ2-1; no clear D gene. V lost 0 bases to trimming and J lost 10 bases, with 10 bases between them. The CDR3 covers 13 residues. The CDR3 reads CASSLATLSEQFF. The CDR3 DNA is TGTGCCAGCAGTTTAGCGACTCTTTCGGAGCAGTTCTTC.

In its sample, this clonotype was seen many times. V usage is TRBV28 and J usage is TRBJ1-5; D is unresolved. The V gene's germline CDR1 is MDHEN and CDR2 SYDVKM. With 1 base removed from V and 6 bases from J, the gap between germline ends came to 4 bases. This CDR3 has 12 amino acids. CDR3 region: CASSLFGQPQHF. CDR3 DNA: TGTGCCAGCAGTTTATTCGGTCAGCCCCAGCATTTT.

This clonotype was seen a handful of times. The chain links TRBV2 to TRBJ2-7, with TRBD2 identical over 13 bases. The V and J ends lost 4 bases and 6 bases, in that order; junction bases with no gene match: 3. The CDR3 is 14 residues long. Germline V lookup: CDR1 SNHLY, CDR2 FYNNEI. The CDR3 nucleotides read TGTGCCAGCAGTGCGGGACTAGCGGGAAGCGAGCAGTACTTC. As protein: CASSAGLAGSEQYF.

This clonotype was recorded many times. The rearrangement joins TRBV11-2 to TRBJ2-1, with D possibly being TRBD2 (6 bases). CDR1 and CDR2 from the germline V gene are SGHAT and FQNNGV. This CDR3 contains 16 residues. Trimming took off 2 bases at V and 8 bases at J, with 19 bases between the two ends. CDR3 sequence (DNA): TGTGCCAGCAGCTTAAGGGGACGGGGGTTTACGGATGAGCAGTTCTTC. Its protein product is CASSLRGRGFTDEQFF.

This clonotype was counted at least ten times. CDR3 sequence (DNA): TGCAGCGTTGACGGCGGGCCAGGGACAGGCCTTCGTGGCTACACCTTC. Translation gives CSVDGGPGTGLRGYTF. V gene TRBV29-1 combines with J gene TRBJ1-2; TRBD1 matches 8 bases. The CDR3 has 16 residues. Germline V lookup: CDR1 SQVTM, CDR2 ANQGSEA. J gave up 7 bases and V 3 bases, and 16 bases lay outside the gene matches.

In this sample, this clonotype turned up many times. The V gene is TRBV5-1, the J gene TRBJ2-1; maybe TRBD2 (6 bases). Trimming cost V 0 bases and J 7 bases, with 11 bases left between them. Germline CDR1 SGHRS, CDR2 YFSETQ. The CDR3 length is 14 residues. The CDR3 here is CASSLEALANEQFF. In DNA, the CDR3 is TGCGCCAGCAGCTTGGAGGCGCTAGCGAATGAGCAGTTCTTC.

This clonotype was picked up many times. The V gene is TRBV12-5, the J gene TRBJ1-4; 7 bases align to TRBD1. The CDR3 extends over 17 amino acids. The germline V gene has CDR1 LGHNT and CDR2 FRNRAP. CDR3 residues: CVKVGQLTLLPGEKLFF. CDR3 bases: TGTGTCAAGGTGGGACAGCTTACCCTCTTGCCCGGTGAAAAACTGTTTTTT.

This clonotype was picked up many times. The rearrangement links TRBV9 to TRBJ2-7; 12 bases are a match to TRBD2. The V gene end was trimmed by 4 bases and the J gene end by 5 bases; junction bases not matched to a gene: 10. Germline-derived CDR1 and CDR2 are SGDLS and YYNGEE. There are 16 residues in the CDR3. CDR3 region: CASSPSLASGGDEQYF. The CDR3 DNA reads as TGTGCCAGCAGCCCCTCGTTGGCTAGCGGGGGGGACGAGCAGTACTTC.

This clonotype occurred many times. The V and J genes are TRBV18 and TRBJ2-1, with no clear D. Between the trimmed V and J ends, which lost 8 bases and 9 bases, there was a span of 8 bases. The germline gives CDR1 KGHSH, CDR2 LQKENI. This CDR3 has 10 amino acids. CDR3 nucleotide sequence: TGTGCCAGCGTTTTTGGTGAGCAGTTCTTC. Amino acid sequence: CASVFGEQFF.

This clonotype was seen many times. The chain couples TRBV12-3 or TRBV12-4 to TRBJ2-7; a possible D gene is TRBD2 (6 bases). Between the trimmed V and J ends, which lost 4 bases and 5 bases, there was a span of 6 bases. The CDR3 is 11 residues long. CDR3 DNA: TGTGCCAGCAGTTGGGGGGACGAGCAGTACTTC. Protein: CASSWGDEQYF.

This clonotype was picked up many times. The chain is built from TRBV7-2 and TRBJ1-6, with 9 nucleotides matching TRBD1. Germline assignment: CDR1 SGHTA and CDR2 FQGNSA. The CDR3 length is 14 residues. Unmatched junction bases numbered 4, after V lost 4 bases and J lost 9 bases. The CDR3: CASSYGQGTSPLHF. The CDR3 DNA reads as TGTGCCAGCAGCTATGGACAGGGGACTTCACCCCTCCACTTT.

The table lists this clonotype with many counts. The V call is TRBV28, the J call TRBJ2-7; TRBD2 matches 12 bases. This CDR3 region has 16 residues. V lost 4 bases, J lost 3 bases, and 7 bases stayed unmatched. Germline values: CDR1 MDHEN, CDR2 SYDVKM. The DNA of the CDR3 is TGTGCCAGCAGTTCGCCGACTAGCGGGAGTAGCTACGAGCAGTACTTC. This sequence encodes CASSSPTSGSSYEQYF.

The V call is TRBV6-1, the J call TRBJ2-7, with D unclear. This CDR3 contains 13 residues. CDR1 is MNHNS and CDR2 is SASEGT in the germline V gene. V shed 8 bases and J shed 2 bases, with 13 bases lying between them. The DNA for the CDR3 is TGTGCCAGCCTAGACATTCTTACCTACGAGCAGTACTTC. It specifies CASLDILTYEQYF.

This clonotype was picked up many times. This chain connects TRBV10-3 to TRBJ1-5; D not resolved. Between the trimmed V and J ends, which lost 1 base and 4 bases, there was a span of 11 bases. This CDR3 has 15 residues. Germline V gene sequence: CDR1 ENHRY, CDR2 SYGVKD. The CDR3 region has the DNA TGTGCCATCAGTGAGTACCAAGCGGGGAATCAGCCCCAGCATTTT. This gives the protein CAISEYQAGNQPQHF.

In its sample, this clonotype was seen many times. This chain links TRBV5-1 with TRBJ2-3, with D uncertain. Trimming took 0 bases from V and 0 from J, leaving 11 bases between them. The V gene's germline CDR1 is SGHRS and CDR2 YFSETQ. This CDR3 spans 16 amino acids. In nucleotides, the CDR3 is TGCGCCAGCAGCTTGGGTCTGCCCCTAAGCACAGATACGCAGTATTTT. It translates to CASSLGLPLSTDTQYF.

There are many counts of this clonotype. The CDR3 reads CASNPTAGGNPDTQYF. The CDR3 nucleotides read TGCGCCAGCAATCCCACAGCGGGGGGCAATCCGGATACGCAGTATTTT. The gene calls are TRBV5-1 and TRBJ2-3, with TRBD2 identical over 9 bases. This CDR3 is built from 16 residues. V shed 6 bases and J 6 bases; nucleotides not matched to a gene: 14. Per the germline V gene, CDR1 is SGHRS and CDR2 is YFSETQ.

This clonotype occurred many times. The chain carries TRBV4-1 and TRBJ2-1, with unresolved D. The CDR3 totals 14 residues. V dropped 6 bases and J dropped 2 bases, with 11 bases sitting between them. CDR1 is MGHRA and CDR2 is YSYEKL in the germline V gene. CDR3 region: CASRASRTYNEQFF. DNA for the CDR3: TGCGCCAGCAGGGCTAGTCGGACCTACAATGAGCAGTTCTTC.

The sample holds a few counts of this clonotype. The chain recombines TRBV10-2 with TRBJ2-6; possibly TRBD1 for D (5 bases). Per the germline V gene, CDR1 is WSHSY and CDR2 is SAAADI. The CDR3 runs to 17 residues. Deletions cut 2 bases from V and 0 bases from J, with 11 bases between. The CDR3 DNA reads as TGCGCCAGCAGTGAGACCAGGGTTTCCTCTGGGGCCAACGTCCTGACTTTC. It specifies CASSETRVSSGANVLTF.

This clonotype was counted ten times or more. The chain is built from TRBV28 and TRBJ2-7, with D possibly being TRBD1 (7 bases). CDR1 and CDR2 (germline): MDHEN, SYDVKM. This CDR3 region has 14 residues. The V end was cut by 5 bases, the J end by 3 bases, with 14 bases between. CDR3 amino acids: CASSPGGNSYEQYF. CDR3 nucleotides: TGTGCCAGCAGTCCAGGGGGGAACAGCTACGAGCAGTACTTC.

This clonotype was detected ten times or more. The V and J genes are TRBV30 and TRBJ2-7; D is unclear. Trimming removed 0 bases from V and 1 base from J, with 10 bases in between. The CDR3 runs 14 residues. Germline CDR1 GTSNPN, CDR2 SVGIG (reference sequence). DNA of the CDR3: TGTGCCTGGAGTGTACAGATGGAGTCCTACGAGCAGTACTTC. It codes for CAWSVQMESYEQYF. Filled out from reference TRBV30 and TRBJ2-7, the complete variable domain reads SQTIHQWPATLVQPVGSPLSLECTVEGTSNPNLYWYRQAAGRGLQLLFYSVGIGQISSEVPQNLSASRPQDRQFILSSKKLLLSDSGFYLCAWSVQMESYEQYFGPGTRLTVT.

Ten or more counts support this clonotype. The junction differs from germline at one of its ends, possibly a read error. The J gene is TRBJ2-1, the V gene TRBV12-5; no firm D call. This CDR3 is 9 amino acids long. Germline CDR1 and CDR2: LGHNT and FRNRAP. The CDR3 reads CASGLFPNF. The CDR3 DNA sequence: TGTGCTAGTGGTTTGTTCCCAAACTTC.

Ten or more counts support this clonotype. The chain recombines TRBV4-2 with TRBJ2-2; a weak D match, TRBD1 (6 bases). From germline, CDR1 is LGHNA and CDR2 YNFKEQ. The CDR3 sequence is 17 residues long. With 4 bases removed from V and 4 bases from J, the gap between germline ends came to 19 bases. The chain's CDR3 is CASSRSLRDTSTGELFF. In nucleotides, the CDR3 is TGTGCCAGCAGCCGCTCCCTCCGGGACACGAGCACCGGGGAGCTGTTTTTT.

This clonotype was counted at least ten times. The chain is built from TRBV7-2 and TRBJ2-1; the match to TRBD2 covers 9 bases. Germline trimming cut 2 bases from V and 6 bases from J; bases unmatched to any gene: 5. This CDR3 has 15 amino acids. In germline, CDR1 is SGHTA, CDR2 FQGNSA. The CDR3: CASSLNSGGPNEQFF. The CDR3 nucleotides read TGTGCCAGCAGCTTAAATAGCGGGGGCCCCAATGAGCAGTTCTTC.

This chain uses TRBV5-6 with TRBJ2-7, with a tentative D call TRBD1 (6 bases). This CDR3 is built from 16 residues. The ends were cut back, 4 bases at V and 6 bases at J, with 23 bases in the middle. CDR1 and CDR2 (germline): SGHDT, YYEEEE. The CDR3 loop is CASSRQTGFPFFEQYF. CDR3 DNA: TGTGCCAGCAGCCGACAAACAGGGTTCCCATTTTTCGAGCAGTACTTC.

This clonotype has just a few counts. CDR3 in amino acids: CASRLQGTMNTEAFF. In nucleotides, the CDR3 is TGTGCCAGCAGGCTACAGGGGACAATGAACACTGAAGCTTTCTTT. The chain recombines TRBV27 with TRBJ1-1; 7 nucleotides align to TRBD1. V shed 6 bases, J shed 0 bases, and the junction held 7 bases outside the gene matches. Germline CDR1 reads MNHEY; CDR2 reads SMNVEV (reference sequence). The CDR3 contains 15 residues.